The sequence of this T cell receptor (beta chain) was determined in a study of T-cell reconstitution after alpha-beta-depleted transplantation in children. Preparation of the TCRbeta library involved a method that used unique molecular identifiers. One entry per CDR3 protein, called by TCRdb with MiXCR from the PCR reads. The sample includes more than 85,000 distinct CDR3 sequences, 10% of them seen just once. The table lists this clonotype with many counts. Source: PBMCs from the stem cell graft donor, taken from the stem cell graft. The TCR sequence derives from a human donor who donated a stem cell graft to a child with acute lymphoblastic leukemia.

DNA of the CDR3: TGCGCCAGCAGCGGGGGACAGTCGACTGAGCAGTTCTTC. Translated, it gives CASSGGQSTEQFF. This chain connects TRBV5-1 to TRBJ2-1; TRBD1 matches at 7 bases. This CDR3 has 13 residues. Trimming took 4 bases from V and 9 from J; bases not matched to a gene: 7. Germline V gene lookup returns CDR1 SGHRS and CDR2 YFSETQ.